Each of the 29 T cell receptor beta chains below was sequenced from the same sample in a study of T cell repertoires in cytomegalovirus infection. These TCRs' antigens remain unknown. TCRdb re-called the reads through MiXCR, storing one row per CDR3 protein. The profile covers 450,000 to 550,000 distinct CDR3 sequences, with approximately 42% appearing a single time and 35% to 50% taken by the ten largest. The source material was cultured PBMCs, sampled from culture after CMV antigen stimulation. These receptors originate from a human donor in good health (CMV status not recorded). Some clones in this sample may be carry-over from other donors' samples.

The chain combines TRBV19 with TRBJ2-2; D ambiguous. The V end lost 6 bases, the J end lost 5 bases, and 13 bases lay between the germline ends. The CDR3 consists of 14 residues. CDR1 is LNHDA and CDR2 is SQIVND in the germline V gene (reference sequence). CDR3 in DNA: TGTGCCAGTAGGGGAAGGTTGAATACCGGGGAGCTGTTTTTT. Residues: CASRGRLNTGELFF.

The rearrangement uses TRBV11-2 and TRBJ2-7; D is perhaps TRBD1 (6 bases). CDR3 length: 14 residues. Germline assignment: CDR1 SGHAT and CDR2 FQNNGV. V was clipped by 1 base and J by 2 bases, with 9 bases between them. The CDR3 DNA sequence: TGTGCCAGCAGCTTAGGACAGGCAACCTACGAGCAGTACTTC. Protein: CASSLGQATYEQYF.

The chain carries TRBV6-1 and TRBJ1-3; D is undetermined. The CDR3 has 13 residues. V gave up 1 base and J gave up 8 bases, with 9 bases separating them. Germline V gene sequence: CDR1 MNHNS, CDR2 SASEGT. CDR3 sequence (DNA): TGTGCCAGCAGTGAAGATTCATGGGACACCATATATTTT. Its protein product is CASSEDSWDTIYF.

The CDR3 protein is CASSLGQGAGEQFF. The CDR3 coding sequence is TGTGCCAGCAGCTTGGGACAGGGGGCGGGGGAGCAGTTCTTC. This chain uses TRBV11-3 with TRBJ2-1, with 12 bases identical to TRBD1. Unmatched junction bases numbered 4, after V lost 3 bases and J lost 10 bases. This CDR3 has 14 residues. CDR1 and CDR2 from the germline V gene are SGHNT and YENEEA.

This clonotype occurred once. The rearrangement links TRBV20-1 to TRBJ2-1; possibly TRBD1 or TRBD2 for D (6 bases each). Germline values: CDR1 DFQATT, CDR2 SNEGSKA (reference sequence). The CDR3 covers 12 residues. The CDR3 is CGFSGGGNEQFF. CDR3 nucleotides: TGCGGGTTTAGCGGAGGGGGGAATGAGCAGTTCTTC.

The rearrangement joins TRBV23-1 to TRBJ2-7; 9 bases line up with TRBD1. TRBV23-1 qualifies as an ORF whose function is uncertain. CDR3 length: 14 residues. V was clipped by 8 bases and J by 3 bases; unmatched bases: 8. In DNA form, the CDR3 reads TGCGCCAGCCACCGTGGGACAGGGTACTACGAGCAGTACTTC. It encodes CASHRGTGYYEQYF.

This chain links TRBV6-1 with TRBJ2-3; D perhaps matches TRBD2 (6 bases). Germline CDR1 and CDR2: MNHNS and SASEGT. The CDR3 is made up of 17 amino acids. V was trimmed by 2 bases and J by 0 bases, leaving 15 bases between them. The CDR3 DNA is TGTGCCAGCAGTGAACCCCGGGGCCGGGGGAGCACAGATACGCAGTATTTT. Translating gives CASSEPRGRGSTDTQYF.

This chain connects TRBV27 to TRBJ2-5; TRBD1 aligns across 8 bases. V lost 4 bases and J lost 1; bases outside the gene matches: 8. The germline V gene has CDR1 MNHEY and CDR2 SMNVEV (reference sequence). CDR3 length: 16 residues. The CDR3 region is CASSSRQGKFQETQYF. DNA for the CDR3: TGTGCCAGCAGTTCCCGACAGGGGAAATTCCAAGAGACCCAGTACTTC.

In this sample, this clonotype turned up once. The chain is built from TRBV7-6 and TRBJ2-2; 8 bases fit TRBD1. V shed 5 bases, J shed 1 base, and the junction held 6 bases outside the gene matches. There are 16 residues in the CDR3. Germline V gives CDR1 SGHVS, CDR2 FNYEAQ. The CDR3 region is CASSALGTGNTGELFF. CDR3 in DNA: TGTGCCAGCAGCGCCCTCGGGACAGGGAACACCGGGGAGCTGTTTTTT.

The chain recombines TRBV7-8 with TRBJ2-2; 8 bases agree with TRBD2. Germline assignment: CDR1 SGHVS and CDR2 FQNEAQ. The V gene end was trimmed by 1 base and the J gene end by 3 bases; junction bases not matched to a gene: 4. CDR3 length equals 16 residues. The CDR3 nucleotides are TGTGCCAGCAGCTTAGTCGCGGGAGGTTACACCGGGGAGCTGTTTTTT. This sequence encodes CASSLVAGGYTGELFF.

The chain recombines TRBV27 with TRBJ2-7; 7 bases are shared with TRBD1. There are 15 residues in the CDR3. Trimming removed 7 bases from V and 2 bases from J; junction bases left unmatched: 11. Per germline, CDR1 MNHEY and CDR2 SMNVEV (reference sequence). The CDR3 sequence is CASTSLGTATYEQYF. In DNA, the CDR3 is TGTGCCAGCACCTCCCTCGGGACAGCAACCTACGAGCAGTACTTC.

This clonotype was seen a few times. The chain is built from TRBV7-2 and TRBJ2-1; D may match TRBD1 or TRBD2 (5 bases each). Germline V gene lookup returns CDR1 SGHTA and CDR2 FQGNSA. This CDR3 comprises 15 residues. The V end was cut by 2 bases, the J end by 6 bases, with 14 bases between. The CDR3 sequence: CASSLLAGAINEQFF. In nucleotides, the CDR3 is TGTGCCAGCAGCTTATTGGCCGGGGCAATCAATGAGCAGTTCTTC.

In its sample, this clonotype was seen a few times. This chain links TRBV28 with TRBJ2-1, with 8 bases lining up with TRBD1. The J segment lost 9 bases and the V segment lost 6 bases, leaving 7 bases of the junction unmatched. Germline assignment: CDR1 MDHEN and CDR2 SYDVKM. This CDR3 comprises 13 residues. CDR3 bases: TGTGCCAGCAGGCAGGGGGCGGTCGGTGAGCAGTTCTTC. Translated: CASRQGAVGEQFF. Complete variable domain (other parts from reference TRBV28 and TRBJ2-1): DVKVTQSSRYLVKRTGEKVFLECVQDMDHENMFWYRQDPGLGLRLIYFSYDVKMKEKGDIPEGYSVSREKKERFSLILESASTNQTSMYLCASRQGAVGEQFFGPGTRLTVL.

The sample holds one count of this clonotype. The CDR3 DNA follows: TGCGCCAGCAGCCAACTTGTGACAGGGTACAAGACCCAGTACTTC. Residues: CASSQLVTGYKTQYF. V and J are TRBV4-3 and TRBJ2-5; TRBD1 matches at 7 bases. Per the germline V gene, CDR1 is LGHNA and CDR2 is YSLEER. The CDR3 has 15 residues. V lost 2 bases and J lost 6; bases outside the gene matches: 9.

This clonotype appeared a few times. V gene TRBV11-2 combines with J gene TRBJ2-7, with D unclear. Trimming removed 5 bases from V and 0 bases from J, with 11 bases in between. Germline V lookup: CDR1 SGHAT, CDR2 FQNNGV. The length of the CDR3 is 14 residues. This CDR3 reads CASSPGLGSYEQYF. CDR3 sequence (DNA): TGTGCCAGCAGCCCCGGGTTAGGCTCCTACGAGCAGTACTTC.

At least ten counts were recorded for this clonotype. This sequence joins TRBV6-5 and TRBJ1-2; 7 positions match TRBD1. The junction had 2 bases not matched to a gene; V was cut back by 4 bases and J by 3 bases. Germline assignment: CDR1 MNHEY and CDR2 SVGAGI. This CDR3 spans 13 amino acids. DNA for the CDR3: TGTGCCAGCAGTTCCGGGACAGACTATGGCTACACCTTC. The encoded protein is CASSSGTDYGYTF.

This clonotype was picked up a small number of times. V and J are TRBV27 and TRBJ1-5; D possibly corresponds to TRBD1 (6 bases). Germline CDR1 MNHEY, CDR2 SMNVEV (reference sequence). V was trimmed by 3 bases and J by 2 bases, leaving 11 bases between them. This CDR3 has 15 residues. This chain's CDR3 is CASSFGGGGNQPQHF. CDR3 nucleotides: TGTGCCAGCAGTTTCGGAGGGGGAGGCAATCAGCCCCAGCATTTT.

The chain combines TRBV25-1 with TRBJ2-2; 7 nucleotides line up with TRBD1. CDR1 and CDR2 from the germline V gene are MGHDK and SYGVNS. V shed 2 bases and J 5 bases; nucleotides not matched to a gene: 5. This CDR3 has 15 residues. In DNA form, the CDR3 reads TGTGCCAGCAGTGAAGACAGGGTAGTTACCGGGGAGCTGTTTTTT. Encoded protein: CASSEDRVVTGELFF.

V usage is TRBV5-4 and J usage is TRBJ2-4, with 10 bases identical to TRBD1. V lost 3 bases, J lost 2 bases, and 5 bases stayed unmatched. The CDR3 runs 16 residues. The germline V gene has CDR1 SGHNT and CDR2 YYREEE (reference sequence). The CDR3 spells CASSSRTGGTKNIQYF. The DNA of the CDR3 is TGTGCCAGCAGCTCCCGGACAGGGGGGACCAAAAACATTCAGTACTTC.

CDR3 sequence reads: CASSPEERPYTGELFF. The CDR3 DNA is TGTGCCAGCAGTCCGGAGGAGCGGCCGTACACCGGGGAGCTGTTTTTT. The rearrangement joins TRBV6-5 to TRBJ2-2, with D perhaps TRBD2 (5 bases). The germline CDR1 and CDR2 sequences are MNHEY and SVGAGI. V lost 5 bases, J lost 3 bases, and 16 bases lay in between. CDR3 size: 16 residues.

This clonotype was seen a few times. The V and J genes are TRBV7-2 and TRBJ2-1; 9 bases are shared with TRBD2. The CDR3 is 15 amino acids. The ends lost 6 bases at V and 5 bases at J; junction bases unmatched: 8. CDR1 is SGHTA, CDR2 FQGNSA, per germline. The CDR3 DNA sequence: TGTGCCAGCAGTACGACGGGACTAGCACACAATGAGCAGTTCTTC. Residues: CASSTTGLAHNEQFF.

The chain links TRBV2 to TRBJ2-5; 7 bases align to TRBD2. The V gene end was trimmed by 7 bases and the J gene end by 2 bases; junction bases not matched to a gene: 13. The germline gives CDR1 SNHLY, CDR2 FYNNEI. The CDR3 consists of 16 residues. The CDR3 nucleotides read TGTGCCAGCAACCACTGGGGGGGAGCCCGGCAAGAGACCCAGTACTTC. Amino acid sequence: CASNHWGGARQETQYF.

A few counts support this clonotype. This chain links TRBV7-8 with TRBJ2-5; no reliable D call. CDR3 length equals 13 residues. From germline, CDR1 is SGHVS and CDR2 FQNEAQ. Trimming removed 1 base at V and 5 bases at J, with 8 bases between. The CDR3 DNA follows: TGTGCCAGCAGCTTAGGTAGTCCCGAGACCCAGTACTTC. Translated, it gives CASSLGSPETQYF.

This sequence joins TRBV5-4 and TRBJ2-7; the D gene could be TRBD1 or TRBD2 (5 bases each). V was pared by 5 bases and J by 1 base, with 16 bases between. Germline-derived CDR1 and CDR2 are SGHNT and YYREEE (reference sequence). The CDR3 covers 15 residues. Here the CDR3 DNA reads TGTGCCAGCAGGCCCGGGACCGTAGGGTCCTACGAGCAGTACTTC. It codes for CASRPGTVGSYEQYF.

This clonotype was seen a few times. The chain employs TRBV7-2 and TRBJ2-7; 8 bases are shared with TRBD2. Germline V gives CDR1 SGHTA, CDR2 FQGNSA. V trimming: 2 bases; J trimming: 5 bases; junction bases outside the gene matches: 5. The CDR3 covers 14 residues. CDR3 nucleotide sequence: TGTGCCAGCAGCTTACGGGGGGGCCGGGACGAGCAGTACTTC. Translating it yields CASSLRGGRDEQYF.

V is TRBV20-1 and J is TRBJ2-1; 13 positions match TRBD2. The J segment lost 0 bases and the V segment lost 6 bases, leaving 11 bases of the junction unmatched. This CDR3 has 18 amino acids. Looked up from germline, CDR1 is DFQATT and CDR2 is SNEGSKA (reference sequence). CDR3 DNA: TGCAGTGCCAAACTAGCGGGAGGGGATAAGGGCTCCTACAATGAGCAGTTCTTC. Its translation: CSAKLAGGDKGSYNEQFF.

This chain connects TRBV6-1 to TRBJ2-3; D remains unclear. The CDR3 is made up of 14 amino acids. V lost 3 bases and J 0 bases, leaving 7 bases between the germline ends. The germline V gene encodes CDR1 MNHNS and CDR2 SASEGT. DNA of the CDR3: TGTGCCAGCAGTGACCACTTTAGCACAGATACGCAGTATTTT. Translation gives CASSDHFSTDTQYF.

The chain combines TRBV7-2 with TRBJ1-1; tentative D call: TRBD1 (5 bases). This CDR3 is 12 amino acids long. Per germline, CDR1 SGHTA and CDR2 FQGNSA. The ends were cut back, 7 bases at V and 4 bases at J, with 10 bases in the middle. The CDR3 DNA reads as TGTGCCAGCACTCCCGACAGCACTGAAGCTTTCTTT. It translates to CASTPDSTEAFF. Supplemented by reference TRBV7-2 and TRBJ1-1, the full variable domain reads GAGVSQSPSNKVTEKGKDVELRCDPISGHTALYWYRQSLGQGLEFLIYFQGNSAPDKSGLPSDRFSAERTGGSVSTLTIQRTQQEDSAVYLCASTPDSTEAFFGQGTRLTVV.

This clonotype was observed a few times. V gene TRBV28 combines with J gene TRBJ1-1; TRBD1 might be the D (6 bases). This CDR3 region has 19 residues. CDR1 MDHEN and CDR2 SYDVKM come from the germline V gene. Trimming stripped 2 bases from V and 5 bases from J, with 27 bases between. CDR3 in amino acids: CASSLSTRYRVRGYTEAFF. CDR3 DNA sequence: TGTGCCAGCAGTTTAAGTACACGCTACAGGGTTCGAGGTTATACTGAAGCTTTCTTT.